This T cell receptor (beta chain) was sequenced in a study of T cell repertoires in cytomegalovirus infection. Study details: Public TCR beta signatures were indicative of both CMV infection and a matching HLA type. General observations from the study: The cumulative frequency of public TCR beta families identified carriers of CMV plus the relevant HLA. In two of eight donors, the top clonotype was HLA-C-restricted CMV-specific.

Germline V gene lookup returns CDR1 LGHNA and CDR2 YSLEER. This CDR3 has 15 residues. Trimming pared 2 bases from V and 5 bases from J, leaving 15 bases between. TCRdb reprocessed the reads via MiXCR and lists one record per CDR3 protein. There are 250,000 to 300,000 distinct CDR3 sequences in the sample; under 25% occur only once, and about 21% lies in the top ten. Remarks on this clonotype: Its target is not known.

This material consisted of cultured PBMCs, taken from culture after CMV antigen stimulation. This receptor was identified in a human donor in good health (CMV status not recorded). Some clones in this sample may be carry-over from other donors' samples. This rearrangement joins TRBV4-3 to TRBJ2-5, with D possibly matching TRBD2 (6 bases). The CDR3 sequence: CASSQLGGVAETQYF. The DNA for the CDR3 is TGCGCCAGCAGCCAATTGGGGGGAGTCGCGGAGACCCAGTACTTC.